These 7 T cell receptor beta chains originate from one sample sequenced in a study of cytomegalovirus exposure and HLA in healthy donors. A multiplex PCR was run with 60 Vbeta primers and 13 Jbeta primers. Data came from immunoSEQ multiplex PCR; TCRdb stores just in-frame clones and leaves some out. The sample contains roughly 230,000 clones, around 90% of which appear only once. Input material: PBMCs. These receptors were collected from a girl aged 2 to 9 in good health and CMV-seronegative.

This clone was detected a few times. V gene TRBV9 combines with J gene TRBJ2-1; weak D call: TRBD2 (6 bases). V was clipped by 4 bases and J by 10 bases, with 15 bases between them. From germline, CDR1 is SGDLS and CDR2 YYNGEE. The CDR3 is made up of 13 amino acids. The CDR3 loop reads CASSKGPSGEQFF. The CDR3 region has the DNA TGTGCCAGCAGCAAGGGGCCCAGCGGGGAGCAGTTCTTC.

The chain joins TRBV27 to TRBJ1-1; TRBD1 might be the D (6 bases). V was clipped by 5 bases and J by 4 bases, with 11 bases between them. The CDR3 is 13 residues long. CDR1 MNHEY and CDR2 SMNVEV come from the germline V gene (reference sequence). The CDR3 reads CASSRGRATEAFF. The CDR3 bases are TGTGCCAGCAGTAGGGGGAGGGCCACTGAAGCTTTCTTT.

The V call is TRBV6-6, the J call TRBJ1-3; 9 nucleotides line up with TRBD1. J was trimmed by 4 bases and V by 6 bases; bases with no gene match: 4. From germline, CDR1 is MNHNY and CDR2 SVGAGI (reference sequence). The CDR3 has 14 amino acids. The CDR3 DNA is TGTGCCAGCAGGTACAGGGGGCAAGGAAACACCATATATTTT. The encoded protein is CASRYRGQGNTIYF.

This clone was found once. The J gene is TRBJ2-2, the V gene TRBV13, with 14 bases matching TRBD2. The CDR3 consists of 18 residues. The junction had 8 bases not matched to a gene; V was cut back by 5 bases and J by 3 bases. CDR1 and CDR2 (germline): PRHDT, FYEKMQ (reference sequence). CDR3 residues: CASSPAGLAGVYTGELFF. CDR3 bases: TGTGCCAGCAGCCCCGCGGGACTAGCGGGAGTTTACACCGGGGAGCTGTTTTTT.

V usage is TRBV19 and J usage is TRBJ1-2; TRBD1 is a possible D gene (5 bases). Germline assignment: CDR1 LNHDA and CDR2 SQIVND (reference sequence). V lost 0 bases to trimming and J lost 7 bases, with 12 bases between them. The CDR3 length is 14 residues. CDR3 DNA: TGTGCCAGTAGTATAGATCCAGGGCCGGCTGGCTACACCTTC. This codes for CASSIDPGPAGYTF.

The chain recombines TRBV27 with TRBJ2-1; D not certain. This CDR3 region has 15 residues. V was cut by 6 bases and J by 2 bases, with 14 bases left in between. Germline CDR1 MNHEY, CDR2 SMNVEV (reference sequence). The CDR3 loop reads CASSQGGPPYNEQFF. DNA of the CDR3: TGTGCCAGCAGCCAAGGTGGGCCACCCTACAATGAGCAGTTCTTC.

The chain joins TRBV19 to TRBJ1-5; perhaps TRBD1 as D (5 bases). V lost 3 bases and J lost 9, with 9 bases in between. Germline V gene lookup returns CDR1 LNHDA and CDR2 SQIVND (reference sequence). This CDR3 is built from 12 residues. CDR3 sequence reads: CASSILGGPQHF. As DNA, the CDR3 is TGTGCCAGTAGTATTCTGGGGGGGCCCCAGCATTTT.